Following are 14 T cell receptor beta chains from one sample sequenced in a study of shared clonotypes between healthy human individuals. Some clones are missing from TCRdb's copy, which holds only in-frame ones; the method was immunoSEQ multiplex PCR. The sample lists about 710,000 clones, about three quarters occurring once. Sequencing was done on a sample of memory CD4+ T cells sorted from blood. Subset given: CD45RA-negative fraction. The receptors derive from a woman in her twenties or thirties in good health.

V usage is TRBV6-5 and J usage is TRBJ2-7, with TRBD2 matching 7 bases. Germline values: CDR1 MNHEY, CDR2 SVGAGI. V shed 6 bases, J shed 4 bases, and the junction held 9 bases outside the gene matches. CDR3 size: 14 residues. DNA for the CDR3: TGTGCCAGCAGCCAGAGCGGGATTCGTTACGAGCAGTACTTC. It is translated as CASSQSGIRYEQYF.

The chain employs TRBV5-1 and TRBJ1-2, with a tentative D call TRBD1 (5 bases). Trimming took 4 bases from V and 6 from J, leaving 16 bases between them. The germline V gene has CDR1 SGHRS and CDR2 YFSETQ. The CDR3 length is 14 residues. The CDR3 region is CASSVGGGANGYTF. CDR3 nucleotide sequence: TGCGCCAGCAGCGTTGGGGGTGGCGCGAATGGCTACACCTTC. The entire variable domain, with the rest obtained from reference TRBV5-1 and TRBJ1-2, is as follows: KAGVTQTPRYLIKTRGQQVTLSCSPISGHRSVSWYQQTPGQGLQFLFEYFSETQRNKGNFPGRFSGRQFSNSRSEMNVSTLELGDSALYLCASSVGGGANGYTFGSGTRLTVV.

The J gene is TRBJ1-4, the V gene TRBV5-1, with D tentatively TRBD1 (5 bases). The V gene lost 6 bases and the J gene lost 8 bases, with 20 bases spanning the gap. There are 15 residues in the CDR3. The germline gives CDR1 SGHRS, CDR2 YFSETQ. CDR3 sequence reads: CASTVSGALGEKLFF. In DNA, the CDR3 is TGCGCCAGCACCGTTAGTGGGGCTCTTGGAGAAAAACTGTTTTTT.

The V and J genes are TRBV19 and TRBJ2-1; D is possibly TRBD2 (5 bases). V was clipped by 3 bases and J by 7 bases, with 16 bases between them. Germline V lookup: CDR1 LNHDA, CDR2 SQIVND (reference sequence). The CDR3 is 15 residues long. CDR3 in DNA: TGTGCCAGTAGTATGTCGGGGAGATCTGGAAATGAGCAGTTCTTC. Its translation: CASSMSGRSGNEQFF.

The chain links TRBV4-1 to TRBJ2-7; tentative D call: TRBD2 (5 bases). The CDR3 runs 15 residues. V was cut by 3 bases and J by 5 bases, with 17 bases left in between. Germline V CDR1 and CDR2: MGHRA, YSYEKL. The CDR3 here is CASSQGTERVHEQYF. The CDR3 DNA sequence: TGCGCCAGCAGCCAGGGTACGGAGAGGGTCCACGAGCAGTACTTC.

The gene calls are TRBV2 and TRBJ1-5; tentative D call: TRBD1 (5 bases). Germline assignment: CDR1 SNHLY and CDR2 FYNNEI. The V and J ends lost 7 bases and 0 bases respectively, with 7 bases between them. The CDR3 contains 13 residues. The CDR3 loop reads CASTQGSNQPQHF. The CDR3 region has the DNA TGTGCCAGCACGCAGGGTAGCAATCAGCCCCAGCATTTT.

The genes are TRBV29-1 and TRBJ2-7; no clear D. Per germline, CDR1 SQVTM and CDR2 ANQGSEA. The CDR3 spans 13 residues. The V end was cut by 4 bases, the J end by 0 bases, with 10 bases between. Here the CDR3 DNA reads TGCAGCGTTGTAAGTACGAGCTCCTACGAGCAGTACTTC. Amino acid sequence: CSVVSTSSYEQYF.

The V and J genes are TRBV29-1 and TRBJ2-1; 15 bases fit TRBD2. The CDR3 has 15 residues. The ends lost 4 bases at V and 12 bases at J; junction bases unmatched: 10. Looked up from germline, CDR1 is SQVTM and CDR2 is ANQGSEA. The CDR3 sequence: CSVVSGLAGGGAQFF. The CDR3 nucleotides read TGCAGCGTTGTCTCGGGACTAGCGGGAGGTGGTGCGCAGTTCTTC.

The V call is TRBV7-6, the J call TRBJ2-3; 11 bases fit TRBD2. Trimming at V came to 6 bases and at J to 6 bases, leaving 5 bases not matched to a gene. Germline V lookup: CDR1 SGHVS, CDR2 FNYEAQ. This CDR3 has 14 residues. CDR3 in DNA: TGTGCCAGCAGACTAGCGGGAGTAGCGGATACGCAGTATTTT. Protein: CASRLAGVADTQYF.

The V gene is TRBV28, the J gene TRBJ1-5; D is possibly TRBD1 (5 bases). The germline V gene encodes CDR1 MDHEN and CDR2 SYDVKM. This CDR3 is built from 15 residues. The germline V and J ends were trimmed by 3 bases and 3 bases, with 12 bases remaining between them. As DNA, the CDR3 is TGTGCCAGCAGTTTTAAGGGGAGCTACAATCAGCCCCAGCATTTT. Protein sequence: CASSFKGSYNQPQHF. The variable domain in full, with the rest retrieved from reference TRBV28 and TRBJ1-5, is DVKVTQSSRYLVKRTGEKVFLECVQDMDHENMFWYRQDPGLGLRLIYFSYDVKMKEKGDIPEGYSVSREKKERFSLILESASTNQTSMYLCASSFKGSYNQPQHFGDGTRLSIL.

The rearrangement links TRBV14 to TRBJ2-1; 7 positions match TRBD2. The V and J ends lost 0 bases and 5 bases, in that order; junction bases with no gene match: 7. Germline V gene sequence: CDR1 SGHDN, CDR2 FVKESK. The CDR3 is 16 amino acids. The CDR3 DNA reads as TGTGCCAGCAGCCAAGATGTCGGGAGGTCGAACAATGAGCAGTTCTTC. Encoded protein: CASSQDVGRSNNEQFF.

The rearrangement joins TRBV27 to TRBJ2-7, with 10 bases matching TRBD2. CDR3 length equals 19 residues. Trimming took 6 bases from V and 1 from J; bases not matched to a gene: 18. Germline loops: CDR1 MNHEY, CDR2 SMNVEV (reference sequence). This CDR3 is CASRGYGRTSGKGSYEQYF. The CDR3 nucleotides are TGTGCCAGCAGAGGGTACGGAAGGACTAGCGGAAAAGGGTCCTACGAGCAGTACTTC.

This chain links TRBV6-1 with TRBJ2-3; perhaps D is TRBD1 or TRBD2 (5 bases each). V was pared by 0 bases and J by 11 bases, with 15 bases between. The CDR3 spans 14 residues. From germline, CDR1 is MNHNS and CDR2 SASEGT. CDR3 sequence (DNA): TGTGCCAGCAGTGAAGCGTTGGGGGTTGGACGGCAGTATTTT. This codes for CASSEALGVGRQYF.

Comment on this clone: This probably arose from a read error, given a far larger clone one base away. The chain joins TRBV5-1 to TRBJ2-5, with D unresolved. Germline CDR1 is SGHRS and CDR2 is YFSETQ. V was pared by 4 bases and J by 2 bases, with 3 bases between. The CDR3 has 11 amino acids. CDR3 residues: CASSEQETQYF. In DNA form, the CDR3 reads TGCGCCAGCAGCGAACAAGAGACCCAGTACTTC.